Detailed here is one T cell receptor beta chain. The sample comes from a study of blood T cell repertoires in COVID-19. The germline V gene has CDR1 SGDLS and CDR2 YYNGEE. This CDR3 region has 13 residues. The germline V and J ends were trimmed by 0 bases and 1 base, with 4 bases remaining between them. Per the study methods: Counts of nucleated cells, estimated from reference gene primer amplification, were obtained. Method: immunoSEQ multiplex PCR; TCRdb's copy keeps in-frame clones and lacks some. The DNA gave D and trimming, while V, J and clone size come from that table. The sample lists about 240,000 clones, approximately 86% occurring once.

Sequencing was performed on peripheral blood. The source is a human donor in a cohort sampled during active COVID-19. The V call is TRBV9, the J call TRBJ2-5, with D uncertain. CDR3 coding DNA: TGTGCCAGCAGCGTAGGAGCCCAAGAGACCCAGTACTTC. Its translation is CASSVGAQETQYF.